This entry lists 27 T cell receptor beta chains sequenced from one sample in a study of spatial heterogeneity in lung cancer. Specified time point: sample taken at primary tumor resection. TCRdb re-called the 5' RACE reads through MiXCR, storing one row per CDR3 protein. The sample includes 60,000 or so distinct CDR3 sequences, about 6.3% of them seen just once. This material consisted of PBMCs, taken at surgery. The origin of the receptors is a female donor with early-stage non-small cell lung cancer.

There are many counts of this clonotype. The chain links TRBV11-2 to TRBJ1-1; TRBD1 might be the D (5 bases). Germline CDR1 is SGHAT and CDR2 is FQNNGV. The CDR3 consists of 16 residues. Trimming removed 6 bases at V and 5 bases at J, with 22 bases between. The CDR3, as DNA: TGTGCCAGCAGGAATTGGGGGAGGAAGATGGAAACTGAAGCTTTCTTT. It specifies CASRNWGRKMETEAFF.

This clonotype was seen repeatedly, ten times or more. This chain joins TRBV28 and TRBJ1-1; perhaps TRBD1 as D (5 bases). The CDR3 loop spans 12 amino acids. Trimming removed 8 bases at V and 4 bases at J, with 11 bases between. From germline, CDR1 is MDHEN and CDR2 SYDVKM. The CDR3 DNA follows: TGTGCCAGCCTTTCAGGGAGCACTGAAGCTTTCTTT. Its translation: CASLSGSTEAFF.

The rearrangement links TRBV18 to TRBJ2-1; D not certain. The CDR3 contains 15 residues. Germline V CDR1 and CDR2: KGHSH, LQKENI. Trimming took off 3 bases at V and 4 bases at J, with 13 bases between the two ends. The CDR3 DNA follows: TGTGCCAGCTCACCTCCGATCGGATCATACAATGAGCAGTTCTTC. Translated: CASSPPIGSYNEQFF.

This clonotype has a count of ten or more. The genes are TRBV29-1 and TRBJ2-2, with 9 nucleotides matching TRBD1. Germline V lookup: CDR1 SQVTM, CDR2 ANQGSEA. This CDR3 contains 13 residues. With V trimmed by 4 bases and J by 7 bases, 4 bases remained unmatched. The CDR3 nucleotides read TGCAGCGTTGGTGAGACAGGGGGCGGGGAGCTGTTTTTT. It yields the protein CSVGETGGGELFF.

The sample holds many counts of this clonotype. The V call is TRBV4-2, the J call TRBJ2-1, with a possible D match to TRBD1 (6 bases). V lost 0 bases to trimming and J lost 2 bases, with 14 bases between them. Looked up from germline, CDR1 is LGHNA and CDR2 is YNFKEQ. There are 17 residues in the CDR3. This CDR3 is CASSQEGAGTPYNEQFF. CDR3 coding DNA: TGTGCCAGCAGCCAAGAGGGGGCAGGGACCCCCTACAATGAGCAGTTCTTC.

This clonotype appeared a few times. The CDR3 DNA reads as TGCGCCAGTTCCATTACGAACACCGGGGAGCTGTTTTTT. Protein: CASSITNTGELFF. The rearrangement uses TRBV5-1 and TRBJ2-2, with no clear D. The V end lost 8 bases, the J end lost 0 bases, and 8 bases lay between the germline ends. The CDR3 length is 13 residues. Per the germline V gene, CDR1 is SGHRS and CDR2 is YFSETQ.

In this sample, this clonotype turned up many times. The CDR3 DNA is TGTGCCAGCAGTACCCGGACGAGTGCGACCTCTGGGGCCAACGTCCTGACTTTC. Its translation is CASSTRTSATSGANVLTF. This sequence joins TRBV28 and TRBJ2-6; D not resolved. Deletions cut 5 bases from V and 0 bases from J, with 17 bases between. Germline loops: CDR1 MDHEN, CDR2 SYDVKM. The CDR3 has 18 residues.

This clonotype was counted at least ten times. The chain recombines TRBV7-9 with TRBJ1-2, with 9 positions matching TRBD1. The V gene's germline CDR1 is SEHNR and CDR2 FQNEAQ (reference sequence). The trim removed 5 bases at V and 5 bases at J, leaving 3 bases unmatched. This CDR3 has 13 residues. Written as DNA, the CDR3 is TGTGCCAGCAGCCTACAGGGGGCGTATGGCTACACCTTC. This gives the protein CASSLQGAYGYTF.

This clonotype has at least ten counts. CDR3 DNA sequence: TGCAGTGCTCGCTTGACAGGAGGTCCTAATGAAAAACTGTTTTTT. Translated: CSARLTGGPNEKLFF. The chain couples TRBV20-1 to TRBJ1-4; perhaps TRBD1 as D (6 bases). The CDR3 length is 15 residues. CDR1 is DFQATT and CDR2 is SNEGSKA in the germline V gene (reference sequence). V lost 5 bases, J lost 3 bases, and 16 bases lay in between.

This clonotype appeared a few times. The chain links TRBV5-4 to TRBJ2-5; TRBD1 agrees at 9 bases. The CDR3 extends over 13 amino acids. V shed 6 bases, J shed 3 bases, and the junction held 3 bases outside the gene matches. Germline V gene sequence: CDR1 SGHNT, CDR2 YYREEE (reference sequence). CDR3 sequence reads: CASTRTGEETQYF. The DNA for the CDR3 is TGTGCCAGCACCAGGACAGGGGAAGAGACCCAGTACTTC.

This clonotype was seen a few times. The V call is TRBV10-3, the J call TRBJ2-3; the D gene is possibly TRBD1 (6 bases). Germline V gene sequence: CDR1 ENHRY, CDR2 SYGVKD. This CDR3 is built from 16 residues. Trimming pared 3 bases from V and 4 bases from J, leaving 17 bases between. This CDR3 reads CAISDPTRTGPDTQYF. The CDR3 DNA is TGTGCCATCAGTGACCCTACACGAACAGGGCCAGATACGCAGTATTTT.

This clonotype was counted many times. The rearrangement links TRBV6-5 to TRBJ2-2; weak D call: TRBD1 (6 bases). Germline CDR1 MNHEY, CDR2 SVGAGI. V was pared by 8 bases and J by 0 bases, with 19 bases between. This CDR3 spans 17 amino acids. CDR3 loop: CASRRGRTGSNTGELFF. CDR3 DNA sequence: TGTGCCAGCCGACGCGGCAGAACAGGGTCGAACACCGGGGAGCTGTTTTTT.

V and J are TRBV11-3 and TRBJ2-3; maybe TRBD2 (5 bases). V was trimmed by 5 bases and J by 5 bases, leaving 14 bases between them. The CDR3 length is 14 residues. The V gene's germline CDR1 is SGHNT and CDR2 YENEEA. CDR3 bases: TGTGCCAGCAGCCCGTACGGAGGAGGAGATACGCAGTATTTT. Translation: CASSPYGGGDTQYF.

This clonotype has at least ten counts. V usage is TRBV7-3 and J usage is TRBJ2-3; D gene ambiguous. This CDR3 is built from 13 residues. In germline, CDR1 is SGHTA, CDR2 FQGTGA. Deletions cut 4 bases from V and 5 bases from J, with 10 bases between. CDR3 nucleotide sequence: TGTGCCAGCAGCTCCCCTTCTGTAGATACGCAGTATTTT. Its protein product is CASSSPSVDTQYF.

This clonotype was counted at least ten times. The chain carries TRBV5-1 and TRBJ1-5, with TRBD1 matching 8 bases. This CDR3 is built from 15 residues. Germline V gives CDR1 SGHRS, CDR2 YFSETQ. J was trimmed by 5 bases and V by 1 base; bases with no gene match: 5. The CDR3 bases are TGCGCCAGCAGCTTGAGGACAGGGTCAGATCAGCCCCAGCATTTT. This gives the protein CASSLRTGSDQPQHF.

In its sample, this clonotype was seen many times. This sequence joins TRBV29-1 and TRBJ2-7; 7 nucleotides align to TRBD1. In germline, CDR1 is SQVTM, CDR2 ANQGSEA. V was clipped by 6 bases and J by 0 bases; unmatched bases: 8. CDR3 length: 14 amino acids. The chain's CDR3 is CSVRTGLLSYEQYV. CDR3 sequence (DNA): TGCAGCGTCAGGACAGGCCTACTCTCCTACGAGCAGTACGTC.

V is TRBV7-3 and J is TRBJ2-5; possibly TRBD1 or TRBD2 for D (6 bases each). Trimming shortened V by 0 bases and J by 4 bases, and 18 bases separated the two germline ends. CDR1 is SGHTA and CDR2 is FQGTGA in the germline V gene. This CDR3 comprises 17 residues. The CDR3 loop is CASSLTGQGGLRETQYF. CDR3 coding DNA: TGTGCCAGCAGCTTAACCGGACAAGGGGGGCTAAGAGAGACCCAGTACTTC.

This clonotype was detected many times. The J gene is TRBJ1-4, the V gene TRBV9; D remains ambiguous. Looked up from germline, CDR1 is SGDLS and CDR2 is YYNGEE. The ends were cut back, 0 bases at V and 12 bases at J, with 9 bases in the middle. The CDR3 is 12 amino acids. The CDR3 DNA is TGTGCCAGCAGCGTAGAGGAGGGTGAACTGTTTTTT. Protein product: CASSVEEGELFF.

This clonotype has just a few counts. The V gene is TRBV6-6, the J gene TRBJ1-2, with TRBD1 matching 8 bases. CDR1 MNHNY and CDR2 SVGAGI come from the germline V gene (reference sequence). V shed 4 bases and J 2 bases; nucleotides not matched to a gene: 6. The CDR3 has 15 amino acids. DNA for the CDR3: TGTGCCAGCAGTTTCCCGACAGGGGTGAACTATGGCTACACCTTC. Translated, it gives CASSFPTGVNYGYTF.

This clonotype has a count of ten or more. This rearrangement joins TRBV9 to TRBJ2-1; D ambiguous. The CDR3 totals 15 residues. V was trimmed by 0 bases and J by 7 bases, leaving 14 bases between them. Germline V gene data show CDR1 as SGDLS and CDR2 as YYNGEE. CDR3 bases: TGTGCCAGCAGCGTAGTGACGACACCCGTAAATGAGCAGTTCTTC. This translates into CASSVVTTPVNEQFF.

The chain is built from TRBV6-5 and TRBJ1-5; 7 bases fit TRBD1. Germline CDR1 MNHEY, CDR2 SVGAGI. The CDR3 consists of 14 residues. The V segment lost 6 bases and the J segment 2 bases; nucleotides outside the gene matches: 4. CDR3 loop: CASSPTGRNQPQHF. CDR3 nucleotides: TGTGCCAGCAGCCCGACAGGGCGCAATCAGCCCCAGCATTTT.

This clonotype was counted ten times or more. CDR3 DNA sequence: TGTGCCAGCAGTGGCGGGACAGGGGGCGAGGACACTGAAGCTTTCTTT. Its protein product is CASSGGTGGEDTEAFF. V and J are TRBV6-1 and TRBJ1-1; TRBD1 matches at 12 bases. The germline V gene has CDR1 MNHNS and CDR2 SASEGT. The CDR3 has 16 amino acids. Trimming removed 4 bases from V and 3 bases from J; junction bases left unmatched: 6.

This clonotype was recorded a few times. This rearrangement joins TRBV6-6 to TRBJ2-6; D not resolved. The CDR3 runs 16 residues. Germline-derived CDR1 and CDR2 are MNHNY and SVGAGI (reference sequence). V shed 4 bases and J shed 0 bases, with 10 bases lying between them. The CDR3 is CASSSQEFSGANVLTF. For the CDR3, the DNA is TGTGCCAGCAGTTCTCAGGAGTTCTCTGGGGCCAACGTCCTGACTTTC.

The V and J genes are TRBV27 and TRBJ2-3; D not certain. V lost 4 bases and J 7 bases, leaving 9 bases between the germline ends. Germline V gene lookup returns CDR1 MNHEY and CDR2 SMNVEV (reference sequence). The CDR3 length is 12 residues. The CDR3 reads CASSSYSNTQYF. CDR3 DNA: TGTGCCAGCAGTTCGTACTCCAATACGCAGTATTTT.

This chain connects TRBV15 to TRBJ1-4; D uncertain. This CDR3 contains 16 residues. The germline V and J ends were trimmed by 4 bases and 1 base, with 13 bases remaining between them. Germline values: CDR1 LNHNV, CDR2 YYDKDF (reference sequence). This CDR3 reads CATSIGPLVTNEKLFF. The CDR3 nucleotides read TGTGCCACCAGCATCGGGCCCCTGGTAACTAATGAAAAACTGTTTTTT. The full variable domain, its missing parts supplied by reference TRBV15 and TRBJ1-4, is DAMVIQNPRYQVTQFGKPVTLSCSQTLNHNVMYWYQQKSSQAPKLLFHYYDKDFNNEADTPDNFQSRRPNTSFCFLDIRSPGLGDTAMYLCATSIGPLVTNEKLFFGSGTQLSVL.

V is TRBV12-3 or TRBV12-4 and J is TRBJ1-6; D is undetermined. The CDR3 loop spans 14 amino acids. The V end was cut by 3 bases, the J end by 7 bases, with 10 bases between. The DNA of the CDR3 is TGTGCCAGCAGTTTTAGGGTGAACAATTCACCCCTCCACTTT. Encoded protein: CASSFRVNNSPLHF.

The sample holds a few counts of this clonotype. The chain is built from TRBV7-2 and TRBJ2-3; no clear D gene. The CDR3 loop spans 15 amino acids. The V end lost 1 base, the J end lost 0 bases, and 8 bases lay between the germline ends. Germline CDR1 is SGHTA and CDR2 is FQGNSA. As DNA, the CDR3 is TGTGCCAGCAGCTTAGTCGGTAGTAGCACAGATACGCAGTATTTT. It encodes CASSLVGSSTDTQYF. The full variable domain, rest sourced from reference TRBV7-2 and TRBJ2-3, is GAGVSQSPSNKVTEKGKDVELRCDPISGHTALYWYRQSLGQGLEFLIYFQGNSAPDKSGLPSDRFSAERTGGSVSTLTIQRTQQEDSAVYLCASSLVGSSTDTQYFGPGTRLTVL.